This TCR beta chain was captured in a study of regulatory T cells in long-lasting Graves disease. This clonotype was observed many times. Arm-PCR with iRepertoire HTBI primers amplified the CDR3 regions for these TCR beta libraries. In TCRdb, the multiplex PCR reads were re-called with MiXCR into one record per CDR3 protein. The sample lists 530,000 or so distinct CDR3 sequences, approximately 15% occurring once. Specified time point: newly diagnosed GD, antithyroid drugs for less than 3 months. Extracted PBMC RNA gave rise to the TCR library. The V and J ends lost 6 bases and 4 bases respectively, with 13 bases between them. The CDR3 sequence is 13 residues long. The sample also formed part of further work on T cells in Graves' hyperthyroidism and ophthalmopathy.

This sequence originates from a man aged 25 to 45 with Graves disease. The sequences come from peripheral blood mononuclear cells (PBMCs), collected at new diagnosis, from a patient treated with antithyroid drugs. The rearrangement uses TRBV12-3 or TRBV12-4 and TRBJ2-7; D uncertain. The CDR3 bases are TGTGCCAGCAGACGGCTAGACCAATACGAGCAGTACTTC. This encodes CASRRLDQYEQYF.